The 10 T cell receptor beta chains below come from one sample, sequenced in a study of type 1 and type 2 diabetes patients. PCR was run on genomic DNA. Multiplex PCR with 30 forward and 13 reverse primers amplified the TCR beta CDR3. TCRdb re-derived calls from the multiplex PCR reads in MiXCR, one entry per CDR3 protein. The data show fewer than 350,000 distinct CDR3 sequences, with more than 40% seen just once and roughly an eighth held by the top ten. The sequencing sample was made of peripheral blood mononuclear cells (PBMCs). These receptors were taken from a man in his late teens or twenties with type 2 diabetes.

CDR3 loop: CASSWTAATEAFF. CDR3 DNA: TGTGCCAGCAGTTGGACAGCAGCCACTGAAGCTTTCTTT. The chain uses TRBV27 and TRBJ1-1; possible D gene TRBD1, 6 bases. Germline CDR1 MNHEY, CDR2 SMNVEV (reference sequence). With 4 bases removed from V and 4 bases from J, the gap between germline ends came to 10 bases. The CDR3 is 13 amino acids.

Details on this clonotype: A read error may produce the germline difference seen at one junction end. The V call is TRBV7-9, the J call TRBJ1-6, with D possibly matching TRBD1 (6 bases). This CDR3 contains 14 residues. The germline gives CDR1 SEHNR, CDR2 FQNEAQ (reference sequence). CDR3 amino acids: CASSPMGANSPLHF. The CDR3 coding sequence is TGCGCCAGCAGCCCTATGGGGGCTAATTCACCCCTCCACTTT.

This clonotype has a handful of counts. In DNA, the CDR3 is TGTGCCAGCAGTGGACCTCCCGGAGATACGCAGTATTTT. Protein sequence: CASSGPPGDTQYF. This chain uses TRBV25-1 with TRBJ2-3, with D unclear. Germline V CDR1 and CDR2: MGHDK, SYGVNS. The V end lost 4 bases, the J end lost 5 bases, and 10 bases lay between the germline ends. The CDR3 sequence is 13 residues long. Supplemented by reference TRBV25-1 and TRBJ2-3, the full variable domain reads EADIYQTPRYLVIGTGKKITLECSQTMGHDKMYWYQQDPGMELHLIHYSYGVNSTEKGDLSSESTVSRIRTEHFPLTLESARPSHTSQYLCASSGPPGDTQYFGPGTRLTVL.

This chain's CDR3 is CASRRGQGSARNYGYTF. The CDR3 DNA reads as TGTGCCAGCAGACGGGGACAGGGTTCGGCCCGAAACTATGGCTACACCTTC. The genes are TRBV28 and TRBJ1-2; TRBD1 aligns across 9 bases. V shed 6 bases, J shed 2 bases, and the junction held 13 bases outside the gene matches. The germline CDR1 and CDR2 sequences are MDHEN and SYDVKM. The CDR3 extends over 17 amino acids.

This clonotype was seen once. A much larger clone differs from this one at a single base, so this may be a read error. The chain joins TRBV30 to TRBJ2-7, with D perhaps matching TRBD2 (5 bases). The CDR3 length is 12 residues. The germline CDR1 and CDR2 sequences are GTSNPN and SVGIG (reference sequence). The CDR3, as DNA: TGTGCCTGGAGTCCACTAGGGTACGGGCAGTACTTC. Its translation is CAWSPLGYGQYF.

CDR3 nucleotide sequence: TGTGCCAGTAGCTCTCACCTCAGGGAGCGCAATCAGCCCCAGCATTTT. This gives the protein CASSSHLRERNQPQHF. This chain uses TRBV19 with TRBJ1-5, with a possible D match to TRBD1 (5 bases). V was pared by 6 bases and J by 2 bases, with 17 bases between. This CDR3 has 16 amino acids. Germline assignment: CDR1 LNHDA and CDR2 SQIVND (reference sequence).

The chain carries TRBV27 and TRBJ2-7; D is undetermined. The CDR3 contains 15 residues. Trimming took 5 bases from V and 4 from J, leaving 18 bases between them. The V gene's germline CDR1 is MNHEY and CDR2 SMNVEV (reference sequence). CDR3 residues: CASSIDRSNRYEQYF. CDR3 sequence (DNA): TGTGCCAGCAGTATAGACCGATCAAACCGGTACGAGCAGTACTTC.

This clonotype appeared once. At one end, the junction sequence differs from germline, possibly due to a read error. The CDR3 nucleotides read TGTGCCACCAGCCCCCGGGATGGCTATGGCTGCACCTTC. Translating gives CATSPRDGYGCTF. V and J are TRBV15 and TRBJ1-2; D remains unclear. Germline values: CDR1 LNHNV, CDR2 YYDKDF (reference sequence). The CDR3 has 13 residues.

This chain connects TRBV7-2 to TRBJ2-7, with 7 bases aligning to TRBD1. V shed 2 bases and J 2 bases; nucleotides not matched to a gene: 3. CDR3 length: 14 amino acids. Germline V gene data show CDR1 as SGHTA and CDR2 as FQGNSA. CDR3 DNA sequence: TGTGCCAGCAGCTTACAGGGGGAGACCTACGAGCAGTACTTC. Protein: CASSLQGETYEQYF.

This clonotype has a handful of counts. The rearrangement uses TRBV24-1 and TRBJ2-7; TRBD2 might be the D (6 bases). The germline gives CDR1 KGHDR, CDR2 SFDVKD. The CDR3 covers 14 residues. The ends were cut back, 5 bases at V and 5 bases at J, with 15 bases in the middle. CDR3 DNA sequence: TGTGCCACCAGTGGGGTGGCTAGCGACAACGAGCAGTACTTC. As protein: CATSGVASDNEQYF.